The 13 T cell receptor beta chains presented below share a single source sample, sequenced in a study of T cell responses to AZD1222 COVID-19 vaccine. Repertoires were generated with immunoSEQ multiplex PCR, while TCRdb's copy carries only in-frame clones and drops some. The table records some 25,000 clones, 88% of them present only once. This specimen was peripheral blood, taken 28 days after the second AZD1222 dose. These TCRs come from an adult who received the AZD1222 COVID-19 vaccine.

CDR3 sequence reads: CASSQAQGGTGTQYF. The CDR3 bases are TGCGCCAGCAGCCAGGCCCAGGGAGGGACTGGGACCCAGTACTTC. The chain is built from TRBV4-3 and TRBJ2-5; 7 bases are a match to TRBD2. Losses at the gene ends were 3 bases for V and 7 bases for J; bases not matched to a gene: 11. Germline values: CDR1 LGHNA, CDR2 YSLEER. This CDR3 is 15 amino acids long.

This chain uses TRBV10-3 with TRBJ2-3, with D perhaps TRBD2 (6 bases). Germline CDR1 and CDR2: ENHRY and SYGVKD. The CDR3 runs 13 residues. Trimming removed 5 bases from V and 5 bases from J, with 11 bases in between. This CDR3 reads CAISPAGGDTQYF. For the CDR3, the DNA is TGTGCCATCAGTCCGGCCGGGGGAGATACGCAGTATTTT.

DNA for the CDR3: TGTGCCAGCTCACCCTGGGACAGGGACGGGGCCAACGTCCTGACTTTC. Translated, it gives CASSPWDRDGANVLTF. The chain carries TRBV18 and TRBJ2-6; 9 bases align to TRBD1. This CDR3 region has 16 residues. The junction had 4 bases not matched to a gene; V was cut back by 3 bases and J by 4 bases. Germline CDR1 KGHSH, CDR2 LQKENI.

This rearrangement joins TRBV3-1 (or the pseudogene TRBV3-2) to TRBJ2-1; 8 bases agree with TRBD2. The CDR3 length is 11 residues. The V gene's germline CDR1 is LGHDT and CDR2 YNNKEL (reference sequence). The V gene end was trimmed by 2 bases and the J gene end by 15 bases; junction bases not matched to a gene: 3. In DNA, the CDR3 is TGTGCCAGCAGCCAACGGGGGGGCATGTTCTTC. This translates into CASSQRGGMFF.

The chain carries TRBV11-2 and TRBJ2-7; tentatively, D is TRBD2 (6 bases). With 2 bases removed from V and 2 bases from J, the gap between germline ends came to 13 bases. Germline lookup yields CDR1 SGHAT and CDR2 FQNNGV. The CDR3 runs to 15 residues. The CDR3 is CASSLLGTPAYEQYF. CDR3 bases: TGTGCCAGCAGCTTATTAGGGACTCCTGCCTACGAGCAGTACTTC. The full variable domain, with the rest looked up from reference TRBV11-2 and TRBJ2-7, is EAGVAQSPRYKIIEKRQSVAFWCNPISGHATLYWYQQILGQGPKLLIQFQNNGVVDDSQLPKDRFSAERLKGVDSTLKIQPAKLEDSAVYLCASSLLGTPAYEQYFGPGTRLTVT.

CDR3 nucleotide sequence: TGTGCCAGCAGCGAAGGGATCTCTGGAAACACCATATATTTT. It encodes CASSEGISGNTIYF. The genes are TRBV9 and TRBJ1-3, with D unclear. Deletions cut 3 bases from V and 0 bases from J, with 7 bases between. This CDR3 is built from 14 residues. Germline V gives CDR1 SGDLS, CDR2 YYNGEE.

The chain uses TRBV10-3 and TRBJ1-1; 7 bases fit TRBD1. Germline values: CDR1 ENHRY, CDR2 SYGVKD. V gave up 10 bases and J gave up 4 bases; unmatched junction bases: 9. This CDR3 region has 13 residues. Written as DNA, the CDR3 is TGTGCCAGTAATAGACAGGGTACCACTGAAGCTTTCTTT. Its translation: CASNRQGTTEAFF.

This chain uses TRBV4-3 with TRBJ2-5, with D uncertain. In germline, CDR1 is LGHNA, CDR2 YSLEER. This CDR3 is 13 amino acids long. The germline V and J ends were trimmed by 0 bases and 5 bases, with 7 bases remaining between them. This CDR3 reads CASSQELSETQYF. The CDR3 DNA sequence: TGCGCCAGCAGCCAAGAGCTGTCGGAGACCCAGTACTTC.

The rearrangement links TRBV28 to TRBJ2-7; no clear D gene. The CDR3 runs to 12 residues. CDR1 is MDHEN, CDR2 SYDVKM, per germline. Trimming shortened V by 7 bases and J by 2 bases, and 9 bases separated the two germline ends. DNA of the CDR3: TGTGCCAGCACCGGACCCCCCTACGAGCAGTACTTC. Residues: CASTGPPYEQYF.

The table lists this clone with a few counts. The chain has TRBV5-6 and TRBJ2-1; 10 bases match TRBD1. V was clipped by 4 bases and J by 7 bases; unmatched bases: 8. CDR3 length: 15 amino acids. Germline V gene sequence: CDR1 SGHDT, CDR2 YYEEEE. DNA of the CDR3: TGTGCCAGCAGCCCTGGACAGGGGGTCTCAAATGAGCAGTTCTTC. This translates into CASSPGQGVSNEQFF.

This chain links TRBV28 with TRBJ2-2; D is possibly TRBD1 (5 bases). Trimming removed 7 bases at V and 6 bases at J, with 24 bases between. CDR1 is MDHEN, CDR2 SYDVKM, per germline. The CDR3 is 17 amino acids. CDR3 residues: CASTEIGHRRTSGELFF. CDR3 coding DNA: TGTGCCAGCACCGAAATTGGACACCGCCGAACTTCCGGGGAGCTGTTTTTT.

The gene calls are TRBV3-1 (or the pseudogene TRBV3-2) and TRBJ1-3; a possible D gene is TRBD1 (6 bases). Trimming pared 6 bases from V and 3 bases from J, leaving 15 bases between. Germline CDR1 reads LGHDT; CDR2 reads YNNKEL (reference sequence). CDR3 size: 15 residues. CDR3 residues: CASSPQGRLGNTIYF. CDR3 coding DNA: TGTGCCAGCAGTCCCCAGGGGCGCCTTGGAAACACCATATATTTT.

The chain recombines TRBV3-1 (or the pseudogene TRBV3-2) with TRBJ1-2; a weak D match, TRBD1 (6 bases). In germline, CDR1 is LGHDT, CDR2 YNNKEL (reference sequence). V lost 0 bases and J 8 bases, leaving 10 bases between the germline ends. The CDR3 spans 13 residues. The CDR3 DNA reads as TGTGCCAGCAGCCAAGAGGCGGACAGCGGCTACACCTTC. It is translated as CASSQEADSGYTF.